The entry that follows covers one T cell receptor beta chain sequence. This clone has only a few counts. Its antigen remains unidentified. Base qualities are not provided; no much larger clone lies one nucleotide away. This sample is drawn from a study of neoadjuvant anti-PD-1 for oral cavity cancer (dated by TCRdb to about 2021). A note on the overall study: Three to four biweekly doses of nivolumab at 3 mg/kg were mostly administered to patients before curative-intent surgical resection. Patients who did not progress were given a fourth nivolumab dose at about day 43 and had definitive surgical resection on days 50-56. Patients with complete response, partial response or stable disease by RECIST 1.1 were defined as responders, whereas patients with progression were defined as non-responders. The parent correlative cohort included approximately twelve patients, with an approximately 31% response rate. The study at large found these results: The TCR analyses had only a few patients in each response group, and the authors called for validation in larger cohorts. After neoadjuvant nivolumab, significantly higher T cell clonality (Gini index) was found within PBMCs in non-responders than in responders. Higher pretreatment blood Treg/Th17 ratios correlated with higher pretreatment blood TCRbeta clonality and lower post-treatment tumor TCRbeta clonality.

The CDR3 runs 14 amino acids, cysteine and phenylalanine included. Only CDR3 DNA remains: 42 bases, in frame from the first base. The germline V and J ends show losses of 0 bases and 8 bases respectively, and no gene match explains 4 bases of the junction. CDR1 SGHRS and CDR2 YFSETQ were looked up in the germline V gene. For deep sequencing, each PBMC sample was run in six replicates, with libraries mostly built from 400 to 500 ng of input genomic DNA. The immunoSEQ hsTCRbeta kit was used to prepare TCRbeta libraries according to the manufacturer's instructions. The completed libraries were mixed into a single pool at 3 nM, then sequenced with an Illumina NovaSeq 6000 S4 flow cell. The authors' analysis ran thus. The immunoSEQ Analyzer was used for raw data preprocessing and quality control. The analysis was restricted to productive rearrangements, with each unique CDR3 amino acid sequence defining a clonotype. Repertoire clonality was estimated as the Gini-Simpson index, which was calculated using the R package tcR. Student's t test was used to compare Gini indices, while Pearson correlation assessed associations with tumor size change. This immuneACCESS table, as held by TCRdb, lists in-frame sequences with V and J called but not all clones. Of the missing ones, under half trace to an unresolved V gene in checked studies; the others have no known cause. V and J calls and clone size follow that table, whereas D and trimming were derived from the DNA. The sample contains about 7,900 clones, roughly 60% of them found a single time. 3.2% of the sample lies in the top ten.

According to the study, the label for this sample's time point signals: after neoadjuvant nivolumab, at surgical resection. Patients were newly diagnosed with stage II-IVA oral cavity squamous cell carcinoma and had received no prior systemic or radiation treatment. The cohort was composed of patients with HPV-negative, locally advanced oral cavity squamous cell carcinoma. Peripheral blood mononuclear cells were analyzed directly and were not maintained or expanded in culture. The samples were obtained from a longitudinal correlative study of a single-arm phase II trial testing neoadjuvant nivolumab in oral cavity squamous cell carcinoma. Genomic DNA-based TCRbeta sequencing was performed on subject-matched pre- and post-treatment PBMCs and tumors from three responders and three non-responders. Peripheral blood mononuclear cells were drawn once before nivolumab treatment and a second time after treatment, when surgery took place. Genomic DNA was isolated from PBMCs using the Maxwell RSC DNA from Cells kit.

This clonotype was obtained from a person aged 35 to 85 with oral cavity squamous cell carcinoma. The sequenced sample was PBMCs, obtained after nivolumab (anti-PD-1) treatment. The chain is made from TRBV5-1 and TRBJ1-4, with 7 junctional bases fitting TRBD1. CDR3 region: CASSLERGREKLFF. The nucleotide sequence reads TGCGCCAGCAGCTTGGAAAGGGGGCGAGAAAAACTGTTTTTT.